Listed here are 32 T cell receptor beta chains from one sample, sequenced in a study of PD-L1 blockade in urothelial cancer. Time point here: pretreatment peripheral blood. Sequencing used immunoSEQ multiplex PCR; TCRdb keeps in-frame clones, though not all of them. Seen here are more than 90,000 clones, around 87% observed once, and the top ten hold roughly 2%. The source material was PBMCs, sampled around atezolizumab (anti-PD-L1) treatment. These receptors were collected from a man aged 55-75 years with urothelial cancer.

The rearrangement links TRBV7-9 to TRBJ1-2; tentative D call: TRBD1 (5 bases). The V and J ends lost 0 bases and 7 bases respectively, with 12 bases between them. Germline assignment: CDR1 SEHNR and CDR2 FQNEAQ (reference sequence). This CDR3 contains 14 residues. CDR3 amino acids: CASSLAWQGSGYTF. In nucleotides, the CDR3 is TGTGCCAGCAGCTTAGCGTGGCAGGGAAGTGGCTACACCTTC.

The gene calls are TRBV25-1 and TRBJ2-3; a possible D gene is TRBD2 (5 bases). V was trimmed by 7 bases and J by 0 bases, leaving 14 bases between them. CDR3 length: 15 amino acids. Germline CDR1 is MGHDK and CDR2 is SYGVNS. The CDR3 DNA follows: TGTGCCAGCACGCTAAGCGGTATTAGCACAGATACGCAGTATTTT. Encoded protein: CASTLSGISTDTQYF.

The gene calls are TRBV29-1 and TRBJ1-2; D may be TRBD1 (6 bases). The CDR3 contains 17 residues. V was cut by 4 bases and J by 0 bases, with 21 bases left in between. CDR1 is SQVTM, CDR2 ANQGSEA, per germline. The CDR3: CSVGPWTVFPTNYGYTF. CDR3 sequence (DNA): TGCAGCGTTGGCCCCTGGACAGTTTTTCCCACTAACTATGGCTACACCTTC.

The V call is TRBV7-9, the J call TRBJ2-3; D not certain. The CDR3 covers 13 residues. Germline V gene sequence: CDR1 SEHNR, CDR2 FQNEAQ (reference sequence). Trimming removed 5 bases at V and 5 bases at J, with 11 bases between. This CDR3 is CASSPGTGDTQYF. The CDR3 nucleotides read TGTGCCAGCAGCCCAGGAACCGGAGATACGCAGTATTTT.

V and J are TRBV29-1 and TRBJ2-7; TRBD2 matches at 7 bases. CDR1 is SQVTM, CDR2 ANQGSEA, per germline. V lost 0 bases and J lost 2; bases outside the gene matches: 4. CDR3 length equals 14 residues. The CDR3 region is CSVEEGGSPYEQYF. In DNA form, the CDR3 reads TGCAGCGTTGAAGAAGGCGGGAGTCCCTACGAGCAGTACTTC.

The chain has TRBV12-5 and TRBJ2-3; 11 positions match TRBD2. Germline values: CDR1 LGHNT, CDR2 FRNRAP. The CDR3 length is 17 residues. The trim removed 6 bases at V and 2 bases at J, leaving 10 bases unmatched. The CDR3 is CASGLPSGGTYTDTQYF. In DNA form, the CDR3 reads TGTGCTAGTGGCCTCCCTAGCGGGGGGACATACACAGATACGCAGTATTTT.

The CDR3 spells CARGTSGEYTGELFF. The CDR3 nucleotides read TGTGCCAGAGGTACTAGCGGGGAGTACACCGGGGAGCTGTTTTTT. This rearrangement joins TRBV2 to TRBJ2-2, with 10 bases matching TRBD2. The CDR3 loop spans 15 amino acids. Germline assignment: CDR1 SNHLY and CDR2 FYNNEI. V lost 9 bases and J lost 3; bases outside the gene matches: 7.

The chain combines TRBV5-1 with TRBJ2-1; 7 nucleotides agree with TRBD1. Germline values: CDR1 SGHRS, CDR2 YFSETQ. The CDR3 sequence is 12 residues long. With 4 bases clipped from V and 8 bases from J, the junction kept 3 bases outside the gene matches. The CDR3 loop is CASSPDRDEQFF. The CDR3 bases are TGCGCCAGCAGCCCTGACAGGGATGAGCAGTTCTTC.

J is TRBJ1-4 and V is TRBV23-1, with D unresolved. TRBV23-1 is placed among ORFs of uncertain function. Trimming took 0 bases from V and 4 from J, leaving 15 bases between them. The CDR3 contains 17 residues. CDR3 region: CASSQSNRGKDNEKLFF. In nucleotides, the CDR3 is TGCGCCAGCAGTCAATCGAACAGAGGGAAAGATAATGAAAAACTGTTTTTT.

The rearrangement links TRBV5-5 to TRBJ2-5; a weak D match, TRBD2 (5 bases). Germline V gene data show CDR1 as SGHKS and CDR2 as YYEKEE (reference sequence). With 4 bases removed from V and 5 bases from J, the gap between germline ends came to 9 bases. This CDR3 is 12 amino acids long. This CDR3 is CASSQRGETQYF. For the CDR3, the DNA is TGTGCCAGCAGCCAGAGAGGGGAGACCCAGTACTTC. Supplemented by reference TRBV5-5 and TRBJ2-5, the full variable domain reads DAGVTQSPTHLIKTRGQQVTLRCSPISGHKSVSWYQQVLGQGPQFIFQYYEKEERGRGNFPDRFSARQFPNYSSELNVNALLLGDSALYLCASSQRGETQYFGPGTRLLVL.

This sequence joins TRBV7-6 and TRBJ2-1; 10 bases match TRBD2. Looked up from germline, CDR1 is SGHVS and CDR2 is FNYEAQ. Trimming at V came to 4 bases and at J to 0 bases, leaving 6 bases not matched to a gene. This CDR3 is 17 amino acids long. The chain's CDR3 is CASSSGLAESSYNEQFF. The CDR3 nucleotides read TGTGCCAGCAGCTCCGGACTAGCGGAGAGCTCCTACAATGAGCAGTTCTTC.

V and J are TRBV10-3 and TRBJ2-1, with 7 positions matching TRBD1. The V gene's germline CDR1 is ENHRY and CDR2 SYGVKD. This CDR3 spans 15 amino acids. Trimming took 3 bases from V and 3 from J; bases not matched to a gene: 5. The CDR3: CAISEGTVIYNEQFF. DNA of the CDR3: TGTGCCATCAGTGAAGGGACAGTCATCTACAATGAGCAGTTCTTC.

The gene calls are TRBV28 and TRBJ1-2; 9 bases are a match to TRBD1. The CDR3 contains 15 residues. Trimming took 3 bases from V and 4 from J; bases not matched to a gene: 6. In germline, CDR1 is MDHEN, CDR2 SYDVKM. The CDR3 DNA is TGTGCCAGCAGTTTTCCCACAGGGGGCTTCTATGGCTACACCTTC. Protein: CASSFPTGGFYGYTF.

The J gene is TRBJ1-4, the V gene TRBV9; 7 bases are shared with TRBD1. J gave up 4 bases and V 3 bases, and 6 bases lay outside the gene matches. Germline loops: CDR1 SGDLS, CDR2 YYNGEE. The CDR3 is 15 residues long. The CDR3 nucleotides read TGTGCCAGCAGCGCCACAGGGGATTTTAATGAAAAACTGTTTTTT. Translating it yields CASSATGDFNEKLFF.

This chain links TRBV19 with TRBJ2-7, with 7 bases fitting TRBD1. The V gene's germline CDR1 is LNHDA and CDR2 SQIVND (reference sequence). With 7 bases clipped from V and 6 bases from J, the junction kept 9 bases outside the gene matches. The CDR3 contains 13 residues. CDR3 loop: CASKTTGSSEQYF. The DNA for the CDR3 is TGTGCCAGTAAGACGACAGGGTCGAGCGAGCAGTACTTC.

V is TRBV28 and J is TRBJ2-7; 12 nucleotides agree with TRBD1. The CDR3 has 15 residues. V shed 7 bases, J shed 5 bases, and the junction held 9 bases outside the gene matches. From germline, CDR1 is MDHEN and CDR2 SYDVKM. CDR3 loop: CASMAAGTGGNEQYF. Written as DNA, the CDR3 is TGTGCCAGCATGGCTGCCGGGACAGGGGGCAACGAGCAGTACTTC.

The rearrangement uses TRBV29-1 and TRBJ2-2; D unclear. The germline V gene has CDR1 SQVTM and CDR2 ANQGSEA. V lost 4 bases and J lost 4, with 4 bases in between. This CDR3 spans 11 amino acids. CDR3 sequence (DNA): TGCAGCGTTGTCGGCACCGGGGAGCTGTTTTTT. This codes for CSVVGTGELFF.

In its sample, this clone was seen once. The gene calls are TRBV9 and TRBJ2-2, with D perhaps TRBD2 (6 bases). V lost 0 bases to trimming and J lost 3 bases, with 15 bases between them. CDR3 length: 17 amino acids. Germline V gene sequence: CDR1 SGDLS, CDR2 YYNGEE. This CDR3 is CASSVGVGGGYTGELFF. In nucleotides, the CDR3 is TGTGCCAGCAGCGTAGGGGTGGGAGGAGGGTACACCGGGGAGCTGTTTTTT.

The J gene is TRBJ1-1, the V gene TRBV25-1; no reliable D call. CDR3 size: 16 residues. Germline-derived CDR1 and CDR2 are MGHDK and SYGVNS. V shed 5 bases and J shed 5 bases, with 21 bases lying between them. CDR3 nucleotides: TGTGCCAGCAGTCCAAAAGGGATCCGGCGGGTGACTGAAGCTTTCTTT. Protein sequence: CASSPKGIRRVTEAFF.

The chain combines TRBV7-3 with TRBJ2-1; TRBD2 matches 11 bases. The junction had 7 bases not matched to a gene; V was cut back by 3 bases and J by 9 bases. Per germline, CDR1 SGHTA and CDR2 FQGTGA. The CDR3 length is 15 residues. The CDR3 here is CASSLTSGEWSEQFF. CDR3 nucleotides: TGTGCCAGCAGCTTGACTAGCGGGGAATGGAGTGAGCAGTTCTTC.

CDR3 sequence (DNA): TGTGCCAGCAGCCCCTTTAGCACAGATACGCAGTATTTT. Amino acids: CASSPFSTDTQYF. The chain combines TRBV7-2 with TRBJ2-3; D remains ambiguous. Germline CDR1 and CDR2: SGHTA and FQGNSA. Deletions cut 5 bases from V and 0 bases from J, with 6 bases between. There are 13 residues in the CDR3.

The V gene is TRBV5-1, the J gene TRBJ2-3; 9 bases are a match to TRBD2. This CDR3 contains 15 residues. Looked up from germline, CDR1 is SGHRS and CDR2 is YFSETQ. Trimming removed 4 bases from V and 6 bases from J; junction bases left unmatched: 9. The CDR3 loop is CASSLGLAGGDTQYF. In DNA form, the CDR3 reads TGCGCCAGCAGCCTGGGACTAGCCGGGGGTGATACGCAGTATTTT. The entire variable domain, with the rest obtained from reference TRBV5-1 and TRBJ2-3, is as follows: KAGVTQTPRYLIKTRGQQVTLSCSPISGHRSVSWYQQTPGQGLQFLFEYFSETQRNKGNFPGRFSGRQFSNSRSEMNVSTLELGDSALYLCASSLGLAGGDTQYFGPGTRLTVL.

The J gene is TRBJ2-5, the V gene TRBV19, with TRBD2 matching 9 bases. The germline V gene encodes CDR1 LNHDA and CDR2 SQIVND (reference sequence). This CDR3 is 15 amino acids long. The ends lost 1 base at V and 5 bases at J; junction bases unmatched: 5. For the CDR3, the DNA is TGTGCCAGTAGTATAGGCGGGGGGGCCGGCGAGACCCAGTACTTC. As protein: CASSIGGGAGETQYF.

The chain joins TRBV15 to TRBJ2-5; tentatively, D is TRBD1 (5 bases). V was pared by 1 base and J by 5 bases, with 11 bases between. Germline V gene lookup returns CDR1 LNHNV and CDR2 YYDKDF (reference sequence). The CDR3 spans 14 residues. The CDR3 loop is CATSRAGRQETQYF. The CDR3 DNA follows: TGTGCCACCAGCAGAGCAGGGCGCCAGGAGACCCAGTACTTC. Complete variable domain (other parts from reference TRBV15 and TRBJ2-5): DAMVIQNPRYQVTQFGKPVTLSCSQTLNHNVMYWYQQKSSQAPKLLFHYYDKDFNNEADTPDNFQSRRPNTSFCFLDIRSPGLGDTAMYLCATSRAGRQETQYFGPGTRLLVL.

CDR3 DNA: TGCGGGGGGGGCTCAGATACGCAGTATTTT. It specifies CGGGSDTQYF. The V and J genes are TRBV20-1 and TRBJ2-3, with D possibly TRBD2 on 7 matching bases. The CDR3 runs to 10 residues. Germline V lookup: CDR1 DFQATT, CDR2 SNEGSKA (reference sequence).

As regards this clone: This sample also contains other DNA sequences that code for the same CDR3. This chain joins TRBV11-2 and TRBJ2-3; 8 bases line up with TRBD1. J was trimmed by 3 bases and V by 0 bases; bases with no gene match: 2. The CDR3 has 15 residues. The V gene's germline CDR1 is SGHAT and CDR2 FQNNGV. The CDR3 sequence is CASSLDRGPTDTQYF. The DNA for the CDR3 is TGTGCCAGCAGCTTAGACAGGGGGCCGACAGATACGCAGTATTTT.

The chain has TRBV5-4 and TRBJ2-5; TRBD2 matches at 7 bases. The CDR3 loop spans 14 amino acids. Germline V CDR1 and CDR2: SGHNT, YYREEE (reference sequence). Trimming at V came to 0 bases and at J to 3 bases, leaving 2 bases not matched to a gene. CDR3 bases: TGTGCCAGCAGCTTGGCCAGCGGGAAAGAGACCCAGTACTTC. Protein: CASSLASGKETQYF.

J is TRBJ1-2 and V is TRBV29-1; TRBD1 is a possible D gene (6 bases). Trimming took off 5 bases at V and 0 bases at J, with 13 bases between the two ends. The CDR3 is made up of 14 amino acids. Germline CDR1 SQVTM, CDR2 ANQGSEA. The CDR3 DNA sequence: TGCAGCGTTTGGGGGCAGATCACTAACTATGGCTACACCTTC. Translated: CSVWGQITNYGYTF.

This sequence joins TRBV6-5 and TRBJ1-1; weak D call: TRBD1 (6 bases). This CDR3 comprises 15 residues. Germline values: CDR1 MNHEY, CDR2 SVGAGI. The germline V and J ends were trimmed by 8 bases and 6 bases, with 22 bases remaining between them. The CDR3: CASLPSGHPLPEAFF. Written as DNA, the CDR3 is TGTGCCAGCCTCCCGTCGGGACACCCTTTACCTGAAGCTTTCTTT.

This clone appeared once. This chain links TRBV15 with TRBJ1-2, with D possibly TRBD1 on 5 matching bases. Germline CDR1 and CDR2: LNHNV and YYDKDF (reference sequence). This CDR3 is 16 amino acids long. Trimming removed 0 bases at V and 0 bases at J, with 11 bases between. The CDR3 DNA is TGTGCCACCAGCAGAGAGGCAACAGGATCTAACTATGGCTACACCTTC. Translated, it gives CATSREATGSNYGYTF.

V gene TRBV7-9 combines with J gene TRBJ2-5; 8 nucleotides agree with TRBD1. CDR3 length: 15 residues. Germline lookup yields CDR1 SEHNR and CDR2 FQNEAQ (reference sequence). Unmatched junction bases numbered 8, after V lost 4 bases and J lost 4 bases. In nucleotides, the CDR3 is TGTGCCAGCAGCTCCGAGGCAGGGGGCGGAGAGACCCAGTACTTC. Protein product: CASSSEAGGGETQYF.

The chain has TRBV5-1 and TRBJ2-1, with D perhaps TRBD2 (5 bases). The germline CDR1 and CDR2 sequences are SGHRS and YFSETQ. V shed 3 bases and J shed 7 bases, with 11 bases lying between them. CDR3 length equals 13 residues. The CDR3 nucleotides are TGCGCCAGCAGCTCCTCTACTAGGAATGAGCAGTTCTTC. Translating it yields CASSSSTRNEQFF. Filled out from reference TRBV5-1 and TRBJ2-1, the complete variable domain reads KAGVTQTPRYLIKTRGQQVTLSCSPISGHRSVSWYQQTPGQGLQFLFEYFSETQRNKGNFPGRFSGRQFSNSRSEMNVSTLELGDSALYLCASSSSTRNEQFFGPGTRLTVL.